The next 9 T cell receptor beta chains were all read from a single sample in a study of OX40 agonist ivuxolimab in advanced cancers. Repertoires were generated with immunoSEQ multiplex PCR, while TCRdb's copy carries only in-frame clones and drops some. The sample carries about 36,000 clones, roughly 80% recorded once. The sample in question was CD4+ or CD8+ T cells sorted from blood, obtained in a trial of the OX40 agonist ivuxolimab. The receptors were sampled from an adult with an advanced solid tumor such as melanoma, head and neck, liver or kidney cancer.

CDR3 in DNA: TGTGCCAGCAGCTTAGGGCCGGGGGGAGAGACCCAGTACTTC. Its protein product is CASSLGPGGETQYF. The chain combines TRBV7-2 with TRBJ2-5, with 7 bases fitting TRBD2. Germline CDR1 SGHTA, CDR2 FQGNSA. The CDR3 sequence is 14 residues long. V lost 1 base and J lost 4; bases outside the gene matches: 3.

The rearrangement uses TRBV9 and TRBJ2-1; 9 positions agree with TRBD2. Germline-derived CDR1 and CDR2 are SGDLS and YYNGEE. The length of the CDR3 is 14 residues. The trim removed 4 bases at V and 5 bases at J, leaving 4 bases unmatched. The CDR3 DNA reads TGTGCCAGCAGCCTTAGCGGGAGAAACAATGAGCAGTTCTTC. Protein: CASSLSGRNNEQFF.

V gene TRBV28 combines with J gene TRBJ2-2; TRBD2 matches 9 bases. The CDR3 runs 17 residues. The V gene end was trimmed by 6 bases and the J gene end by 3 bases; junction bases not matched to a gene: 11. The germline CDR1 and CDR2 sequences are MDHEN and SYDVKM. CDR3 sequence reads: CASRIAGAQRDTGELFF. As DNA, the CDR3 is TGTGCCAGCAGGATAGCGGGGGCACAGCGGGACACCGGGGAGCTGTTTTTT.

In this sample, this clone turned up once. The genes are TRBV5-6 and TRBJ2-7; 8 bases are a match to TRBD1. With 2 bases clipped from V and 6 bases from J, the junction kept 4 bases outside the gene matches. This CDR3 spans 13 amino acids. The germline CDR1 and CDR2 sequences are SGHDT and YYEEEE. CDR3 nucleotide sequence: TGTGCCAGCAGCTTCGGACAGGGTAGCGAGCAGTACTTC. Its translation: CASSFGQGSEQYF.

V gene TRBV2 combines with J gene TRBJ2-7; TRBD2 agrees at 8 bases. The CDR3 consists of 14 residues. V dropped 4 bases and J dropped 3; count of bases not matched to a gene: 5. The V gene's germline CDR1 is SNHLY and CDR2 FYNNEI. The CDR3 sequence: CASSGRGGLYEQYF. CDR3 in DNA: TGTGCCAGCAGTGGCCGGGGGGGGCTCTACGAGCAGTACTTC. The entire variable domain, with the rest obtained from reference TRBV2 and TRBJ2-7, is as follows: EPEVTQTPSHQVTQMGQEVILRCVPISNHLYFYWYRQILGQKVEFLVSFYNNEISEKSEIFDDQFSVERPDGSNFTLKIRSTKLEDSAMYFCASSGRGGLYEQYFGPGTRLTVT.

This clone has more than one count but fewer than ten. The gene calls are TRBV6-5 and TRBJ1-6, with a possible D match to TRBD1 (5 bases). The CDR3 runs 14 residues. The V and J ends lost 6 bases and 14 bases respectively, with 20 bases between them. Germline CDR1 is MNHEY and CDR2 is SVGAGI. CDR3: CASSEPTGSGALHF. For the CDR3, the DNA is TGTGCCAGCAGCGAACCGACTGGGTCGGGGGCCCTCCACTTT.

V gene TRBV30 combines with J gene TRBJ2-7; D tentatively fits TRBD1 or TRBD2 (5 bases each). CDR3 length: 15 amino acids. Trimming stripped 1 base from V and 5 bases from J, with 18 bases between. Germline loops: CDR1 GTSNPN, CDR2 SVGIG (reference sequence). CDR3 DNA sequence: TGTGCCTGGAGTGCATCTTTCGGGACGGAAGACGAGCAGTACTTC. This sequence encodes CAWSASFGTEDEQYF.

This sequence joins TRBV2 and TRBJ2-7, with unresolved D. V lost 4 bases and J 2 bases, leaving 6 bases between the germline ends. The V gene's germline CDR1 is SNHLY and CDR2 FYNNEI. The CDR3 has 12 residues. Here the CDR3 reads CASSAITYEQYF. Written as DNA, the CDR3 is TGTGCCAGCAGTGCAATAACCTACGAGCAGTACTTC. The variable domain in full, with the rest retrieved from reference TRBV2 and TRBJ2-7, is EPEVTQTPSHQVTQMGQEVILRCVPISNHLYFYWYRQILGQKVEFLVSFYNNEISEKSEIFDDQFSVERPDGSNFTLKIRSTKLEDSAMYFCASSAITYEQYFGPGTRLTVT.

The genes are TRBV7-9 and TRBJ1-2; no clear D gene. The germline V and J ends were trimmed by 1 base and 1 base, with 7 bases remaining between them. The CDR3 covers 14 residues. The germline gives CDR1 SEHNR, CDR2 FQNEAQ (reference sequence). CDR3 nucleotide sequence: TGTGCCAGCAGCTTAGAAACAGATAACTATGGCTACACCTTC. Translation gives CASSLETDNYGYTF.